Listed below are T cell receptor beta chains from one sample, sequenced in a study of beta chain features in type 1 diabetes. Here immunoSEQ multiplex PCR was the method, and the copy in TCRdb shows in-frame clones only, minus some. The data show 130,000 or so clones, less than 10% seen once. Sequencing used central memory CD4+ T cells from blood. The receptor source for this set is a woman in her thirties or forties in good health. The CDR3 runs from the conserved cysteine through the conserved F or W. The D gene is left open where the match is weak. Not all rows give a size; the values are once, few, many and, for expanded clones, a class.

V gene	D gene	clone size	J gene	CDR3 DNA	CDR3 protein
TRBV10-2	.	.	TRBJ1-6	TGCGCCAGCAGTGAGGATCTCTTCGGGGGAAATTCACCCCTCCACTTT	CASSEDLFGGNSPLHF
TRBV18	TRBD1	.	TRBJ2-2	TGTGCCAGCTCACCACCGACAGGGGGCAACACCGGGGAGCTGTTTTTT	CASSPPTGGNTGELFF
TRBV6-4	.	many	TRBJ2-1	TGTGCCAGCAGTCCGCGAACAGGGGGGGGCAATGAGCAGTTCTTC	CASSPRTGGGNEQFF
TRBV27	.	many	TRBJ2-5	TGTGCCAGCAGTTTATCGACAATGATCCAAGATGTTAAGTACTTC	CASSLSTMIQDVKYF
TRBV7-2	TRBD2	few	TRBJ2-3	TGTGCCAGCAGCTTACTGGGGGGGGACAGCACAGATACGCAGTATTTT	CASSLLGGDSTDTQYF
TRBV7-6	.	.	TRBJ1-1	TGTGCCAGCAGCGCGAATATTGCTGGGACAGAAGCTTTCTTT	CASSANIAGTEAFF
TRBV7-2	TRBD2	.	TRBJ2-3	TGTGCCAGCAGCTTAGTGGGTGGTAGCGGGGGCGGGAGTTTT	CASSLVGGSGGGSF
TRBV4-2	.	.	TRBJ2-7	TGTGCCAGCAGCCAGGCGGTCGGTTTCACCTACGAGCAGTACTTC	CASSQAVGFTYEQYF
TRBV29-1	.	few	TRBJ2-4	TGCAGCGTTGAACGCTGGGGAGACATTCAGTACTTC	CSVERWGDIQYF
TRBV29-1	.	many	TRBJ1-1	TGCAGCGCCTTGGAGGGGTTGTCAGCTTTCTTT	CSALEGLSAFF
TRBV14	TRBD2	.	TRBJ2-1	TGTGCCAGCAGCCAGGGGACTAGCGGGTTCAATGAGCAGTTCTTC	CASSQGTSGFNEQFF
TRBV18	.	many	TRBJ2-7	TGTGCCAGCTCAGCTGGGGCATACGAGCAGTACTTC	CASSAGAYEQYF
TRBV19	.	.	TRBJ1-5	TGTGCCAGTAATGTTGGGCTTCAGCCCCAGCATTTT	CASNVGLQPQHF
TRBV19	TRBD1	.	TRBJ2-7	TGTGCCAGTGGGGACAGATCCTACGAGCAGTACTTC	CASGDRSYEQYF
TRBV4-2	.	.	TRBJ1-6	TGTGCCAGCAGCCAAGATCTCCCCTCGGGAGGCTCTAATTCACCCCTCCACTTT	CASSQDLPSGGSNSPLHF
TRBV11-2	.	few	TRBJ1-2	TGTGCCAGCAGCTCAATAGGGGATGGCTACACCTTC	CASSSIGDGYTF
TRBV7-9	TRBD2	many	TRBJ2-2	TGTGCCAGCAGCCAGACTAGCGGGAACACCGGGGAGCTGTTTTTT	CASSQTSGNTGELFF
TRBV5-8	TRBD1	many	TRBJ1-4	TGTGCCAGCAGCTTCGGGACAGCCGGTGAAAAACTGTTTTTT	CASSFGTAGEKLFF
TRBV6-6	.	.	TRBJ1-1	TGTGCCAGCAGTCCGTTCACTGAAGCTTTCTTT	CASSPFTEAFF
TRBV27	TRBD2	.	TRBJ2-3	TGTGCCAGCAGTCTAGCGGGGGCCTTCACAGATACGCAGTATTTT	CASSLAGAFTDTQYF
TRBV5-1	TRBD1	few	TRBJ1-4	TGCGCCAGCAGCTTTCAGGGGGCTAATGAAAAACTGTTTTTT	CASSFQGANEKLFF
TRBV6-5	.	few	TRBJ2-2	TGTGCCAGCAGTTACGTCAGGACTTTCACCGGGGAGCTGTTTTTT	CASSYVRTFTGELFF
TRBV5-4	.	.	TRBJ1-2	TGTGCCAGCAGCTTCGGGACTAAAGGGGGTGGCTACACCTTC	CASSFGTKGGGYTF
TRBV10-3	.	.	TRBJ1-2	TGTGCCATCAGGAGGGAGGGTAGAGAGAATGGCTACACCTTC	CAIRREGRENGYTF
TRBV7-9	TRBD1	few	TRBJ2-7	TGTGCCAGCATCACAACCGACAGGGACGAGCAGTACTTC	CASITTDRDEQYF
TRBV18	TRBD2	.	TRBJ2-1	TGTGCCAGCTCACCAACCGCTAGCGGGGGGGCGAGTGAGCAGTTCTTC	CASSPTASGGASEQFF
TRBV7-2	TRBD2	.	TRBJ2-3	TGTGCCAGCAGCCTAATAGCGGGGGGCGGCGATACGCAGTATTTT	CASSLIAGGGDTQYF
TRBV5-1	.	once	TRBJ2-2	TGCGCCAGCAGCTTGGGATTCAGGACGAACACCGGGGAGCTGTTTTTT	CASSLGFRTNTGELFF
TRBV6-6	.	.	TRBJ1-2	TGTGCCAGCAGTTACGGTGGTTGGGGGGGCTCTGGCTACACCTTC	CASSYGGWGGSGYTF
TRBV2	TRBD2	.	TRBJ2-3	TGTGCCGGGACTAGCTGGGGGGACACAGATACGCAGTATTTT	CAGTSWGDTDTQYF
TRBV6-4	.	few	TRBJ2-1	TGTGCCAGCAGTGTAGGGGGGGCGCGGAACAATGAGCAGTTCTTC	CASSVGGARNNEQFF
TRBV7-9	TRBD1	.	TRBJ2-4	TGTGCCAGCAGCTTGGGACAGCAAAACATTCAGTACTTC	CASSLGQQNIQYF
TRBV7-2	TRBD1	.	TRBJ2-1	TGTGCCAGCAGCTTAGCTCTAGGACAGGGGGCTAATGAGCAGTTCTTC	CASSLALGQGANEQFF
TRBV18	.	.	TRBJ1-2	TGTGCCAGCTCACCCCGGGACAAGTATGGCTACACCTTC	CASSPRDKYGYTF
TRBV6-6	.	few	TRBJ2-7	TGTGCCAGCAGAGAGACAGGCCTCGAGCAGTACTTC	CASRETGLEQYF
TRBV14	.	.	TRBJ2-5	TGTGCCAGCAGCTCCAATATCAGGGAGACCCAGTACTTC	CASSSNIRETQYF
TRBV19	TRBD1	few	TRBJ2-2	TGTGCCAGTAGAATTCAGGGGGAGTTAAGCACCGGGGAGCTGTTTTTT	CASRIQGELSTGELFF
TRBV25-1	.	.	TRBJ1-4	TGTGCCAGCAGTGAATCTACGGGGGTCGTGGGGAAACTGTTTTTT	CASSESTGVVGKLFF
TRBV7-2	.	.	TRBJ1-2	TGTGCCAGCAGGGGGAGGGACTATGGCTACACCTTC	CASRGRDYGYTF
TRBV7-2	TRBD2	.	TRBJ2-7	TGTGCCAGCAGGGAATCAGCGGGGGGGATCTACGAGCAGTACTTC	CASRESAGGIYEQYF